A single sample gave rise to the 5 T cell receptor beta chains below, sequenced in a study of early T cells in non-severe SARS-CoV-2 infection. TCRdb re-called the 5' RACE reads with MiXCR, one entry per CDR3 protein. The sample shows tens of thousands of distinct CDR3 sequences, approximately 6.3% of them seen only once. The starting material was whole blood, obtained at baseline. These receptors all come from an adult who was a healthcare worker with PCR-confirmed SARS-CoV-2 infection or an uninfected control (not recorded which).

This clonotype was observed a handful of times. The chain employs TRBV28 and TRBJ2-7; D is perhaps TRBD2 (6 bases). V lost 6 bases, J lost 7 bases, and 16 bases lay in between. Germline V lookup: CDR1 MDHEN, CDR2 SYDVKM. The CDR3 is 13 amino acids. Here the CDR3 reads CASSIGGLGEQYF. The CDR3 nucleotides are TGTGCCAGCAGCATTGGGGGGTTGGGGGAGCAGTACTTC.

The table lists this clonotype with many counts. The V call is TRBV6-5, the J call TRBJ2-1; 9 nucleotides align to TRBD1. The CDR3 loop spans 17 amino acids. V lost 5 bases to trimming and J lost 0 bases; unmatched junction nucleotides: 8. From germline, CDR1 is MNHEY and CDR2 SVGAGI. The CDR3 DNA reads TGTGCCAGCAGTAAAGACAGGGGGGCTGGCTCCTACAATGAGCAGTTCTTC. This gives the protein CASSKDRGAGSYNEQFF.

This clonotype has a count of ten or more. The chain has TRBV18 and TRBJ2-7; 7 nucleotides align to TRBD1. The trim removed 5 bases at V and 5 bases at J, leaving 9 bases unmatched. Germline V gives CDR1 KGHSH, CDR2 LQKENI. The CDR3 runs 14 residues. This chain's CDR3 is CASSAGTVYDEQYF. DNA of the CDR3: TGTGCCAGCTCAGCCGGGACAGTATACGACGAGCAGTACTTC.

The chain combines TRBV7-9 with TRBJ1-2; the D gene is possibly TRBD1 (5 bases). The CDR3 consists of 14 residues. Trimming left V 5 bases short and J 4 bases short, with 14 bases between. CDR1 is SEHNR and CDR2 is FQNEAQ in the germline V gene (reference sequence). CDR3 region: CASSRMTDAYGYTF. In DNA form, the CDR3 reads TGTGCCAGCAGCCGGATGACAGACGCCTATGGCTACACCTTC.

At least ten counts were recorded for this clonotype. The V and J genes are TRBV7-2 and TRBJ2-1; TRBD2 might be the D (5 bases). CDR1 and CDR2 (germline): SGHTA, FQGNSA. With 1 base removed from V and 12 bases from J, the gap between germline ends came to 7 bases. The CDR3 is made up of 11 amino acids. The CDR3 sequence is CASSLEEVQFF. In nucleotides, the CDR3 is TGTGCCAGCAGCTTAGAGGAGGTGCAGTTCTTC.